The rows below give T cell receptor beta chains drawn from one sample of a study of graft-versus-host responses after intestinal transplantation. Profiled with immunoSEQ multiplex PCR; TCRdb holds only in-frame clones, not every one. The sample lists 95,000 to 110,000 clones, approximately 93% occurring once. These TCRs' antigens remain unknown. Material: unstimulated CD8+ T cells sorted from spleen or lymph node cells, obtained before intestinal transplant. All receptors derive from a human donor who received an intestinal transplant. The CDR3 runs from the conserved cysteine through the conserved F or W. The D gene is left open where the match is weak. The size of a clone is reported for some rows only, either as once, few or many, or as a class for expanded clones.

clone size,V gene,D gene,J gene,CDR3 DNA,CDR3 protein
-,TRBV6-1,-,TRBJ1-1,TGTGCCAGCAGTTGGGTCGGAGGGGCCACTGAAGCTTTCTTT,CASSWVGGATEAFF
-,TRBV5-6,-,TRBJ1-2,TGTGCCAGCGCCCCCCCGGGGAGGGAAGACTATGGCTACACCTTC,CASAPPGREDYGYTF
-,TRBV10-3,-,TRBJ1-1,TGTGCCATCAGTGACCAGGACAGTCAGAACACTGAAGCTTTCTTT,CAISDQDSQNTEAFF
-,TRBV27,-,TRBJ1-2,TGTGCCAGCAGTTTTGGAGAGTCTACCCTCTATGGCTACACCTTC,CASSFGESTLYGYTF
-,TRBV4-2,-,TRBJ1-3,TGTGCCAGCAGCCAAGATCGTAGCTCTGGAAACACCATATATTTT,CASSQDRSSGNTIYF
once,TRBV27,-,TRBJ1-6,TGTGCCAGCAGTTTAACTGGGGTCCATTCACCCCTCCACTTT,CASSLTGVHSPLHF
once,TRBV19,-,TRBJ1-1,TGTGCCAGTAGGAGAGGGAACACTGAAGCTTTCTTT,CASRRGNTEAFF
-,TRBV5-4,-,TRBJ2-2,TGTGCCAGCAGCCAAATCGCCAGGGTAGAAACCGGGGAGCTGTTTTTT,CASSQIARVETGELFF
-,TRBV12-5,-,TRBJ1-1,TGTGCTAGTGGTTTGTTTATTGGTGGGTTGGGGGCGAACACTGAAGCTTTCTTT,CASGLFIGGLGANTEAFF
-,TRBV7-9,-,TRBJ2-1,TGTGCCAGCAGCTTAGGGACAGAGCCCTACAATGAGCAGTTCTTC,CASSLGTEPYNEQFF
-,TRBV29-1,-,TRBJ2-1,TGCAGCGTAGAAAAAGAGCAGTTCTTC,CSVEKEQFF
-,TRBV30,-,TRBJ2-5,TGTGCCTGGAGAGGTTTAGCCCAGTACTTC,CAWRGLAQYF
-,TRBV11-2,-,TRBJ2-1,TGTGCCAGCAGCTTAGGGAGCAATGAGCAGTTCTTC,CASSLGSNEQFF
-,TRBV2,TRBD1,TRBJ2-1,TGTGCCAGCAGGGATGGGACAGAACTATACAATGAGCAGTTCTTC,CASRDGTELYNEQFF
-,TRBV10-3,TRBD1,TRBJ2-7,TGTGCCATCAGTGTAGTACAGGGGTCAACCTACGAGCAGTACTTC,CAISVVQGSTYEQYF
few,TRBV5-6,-,TRBJ1-5,TGTGCCAGCAGCTTGGAGGGGGGATCGGGCAATCAGCCCCAGCATTTT,CASSLEGGSGNQPQHF
-,TRBV30,-,TRBJ1-1,TGTGCCTGGAGTTTTACTCCGTTGGGTGAAGCTTTCTTT,CAWSFTPLGEAFF
-,TRBV21-1,-,TRBJ2-7,TGTGCCAGCAGCGGTGGGGGAAAGGGGATCTACGAGCAGTACTTC,CASSGGGKGIYEQYF
-,TRBV12-5,-,TRBJ1-1,TGTGCTAGTGGTAACCCGGGAGGAGGGAACACTGAAGCTTTCTTT,CASGNPGGGNTEAFF
-,TRBV7-3,-,TRBJ1-2,TGTGCCAGCAGCTTAAAGGGGGTTCTCTATGGCTACACCTTC,CASSLKGVLYGYTF
-,TRBV5-4,TRBD1,TRBJ2-7,TGTGCCAGCAGCTCCCGCGACAGGGGGCCCTACGAGCAGTACTTC,CASSSRDRGPYEQYF
-,TRBV5-8,TRBD2,TRBJ2-3,TGTGCCAGCAGGAGTGGGGGGGTGCGCTCAGATACGCAGTATTTT,CASRSGGVRSDTQYF
-,TRBV11-2,-,TRBJ1-2,TGTGCCAGCAGCTTGGACCACTACTATGGCTACACCTTC,CASSLDHYYGYTF
-,TRBV27,TRBD1,TRBJ1-2,TGTGCCAGCAGTTTATGGCGCAGGGGGCGCGGGGGCTACACCTTC,CASSLWRRGRGGYTF
-,TRBV20-1,-,TRBJ2-2,TGCAGTGCTATTCCCGGGGAGCTGTTTTTT,CSAIPGELFF
-,TRBV19,-,TRBJ1-2,TGTGCCAGTAGCCCCGGGGGAATCTATGGCTACACCTTC,CASSPGGIYGYTF
once,TRBV5-6,-,TRBJ1-2,TGTGCCAGCAGCTGGACTTGGGGGAGATTTGGCTACACCTTC,CASSWTWGRFGYTF
-,TRBV6-5,-,TRBJ1-2,TGTGCCAGCAGTTACGCCTCACAGGGAGACTATGGCTACACCTTC,CASSYASQGDYGYTF
-,TRBV29-1,TRBD1,TRBJ1-1,TGCAGCGTAGACAGGGTTGAAGCTTTCTTT,CSVDRVEAFF
-,TRBV27,-,TRBJ2-1,TGTGCCAGCAGTTTGGGGCCTGAGCAGTTCTTC,CASSLGPEQFF
few,TRBV7-9,-,TRBJ2-7,TGTGCCAGCAGCTTAGATCGGGGGATCCACGAGCAGTACTTC,CASSLDRGIHEQYF
-,TRBV7-8,-,TRBJ1-1,TGTGCCAGCAGGCCCCCTCGGGTAATGAACACTGAAGCTTTCTTT,CASRPPRVMNTEAFF
-,TRBV27,TRBD1,TRBJ1-2,TGTGCCAGCAGTTTACAACAGGGGAGCGGCTACACCTTC,CASSLQQGSGYTF
-,TRBV27,-,TRBJ1-1,TGTGCCAGCAGTTCCCTGGGGGGCCTCCCACTGGGAGCTTTCTTT,CASSSLGGLPLGAFF
-,TRBV6-1,-,TRBJ1-2,TGTGCCAGCAGCCCTTCGGGCTATGGCTACACCTTC,CASSPSGYGYTF
-,TRBV2,-,TRBJ2-6,TGTGCCAGCGACACGTTGACGGTCCCTGGGGCCAACGTCCTGACTTTC,CASDTLTVPGANVLTF
-,TRBV6-5,-,TRBJ2-7,TGTGCCAGACCGAGGACAGACTACGAGCAGTACTTC,CARPRTDYEQYF
-,TRBV30,TRBD2,TRBJ2-2,TGTGCCTGGGGTGGAGCGGGGGGCGGGGAGCTGTTTTTT,CAWGGAGGGELFF
-,TRBV7-9,TRBD1,TRBJ2-1,TGTGCCAGCAGCCAAAGGTCCAGGGGGCCGGACAATGAGCAGTTCTTC,CASSQRSRGPDNEQFF
-,TRBV11-2,-,TRBJ1-3,TGTGCCAGCAGCTTAGGGTCTGGAAACACCATATATTTT,CASSLGSGNTIYF
medium-sized,TRBV5-5,TRBD1,TRBJ1-2,TGTGCCAGCAGCTTGTGGGGACAGGGGAGTGGTGGCTACACCTTC,CASSLWGQGSGGYTF
-,TRBV7-9,TRBD2,TRBJ2-1,TGTGCCAACGGGGGGGAACTCCACAATGAGCAGTTCTTC,CANGGELHNEQFF
-,TRBV5-6,TRBD2,TRBJ2-1,TGTGCCAGCAGAATCTCTCGGGATAGCGGGGGGGCCCACAATGAGCAGTTCTTC,CASRISRDSGGAHNEQFF
-,TRBV6-5,TRBD1,TRBJ2-7,TGTGCCAGCAGCCGCAGGGGGTCGGCCGAGCAGTACTTC,CASSRRGSAEQYF
-,TRBV4-1,-,TRBJ2-5,TGCGCCAGCAGCCAGGGGGAAAGGGGGGAGACCCAGTACTTC,CASSQGERGETQYF
-,TRBV12-5,TRBD2,TRBJ2-1,TGTGCTAGTGGGGGCGGACTAGCGGGACCCCCCAGTGAGCAGTTCTTC,CASGGGLAGPPSEQFF
-,TRBV2,TRBD2,TRBJ2-1,TGTGCCAGCCCGAGCGGGGGGGACTACAATGAGCAGTTCTTC,CASPSGGDYNEQFF
-,TRBV19,TRBD1,TRBJ2-4,TGTGCCACCCAAGGGGGCAGTCTAAACATTCAGTACTTC,CATQGGSLNIQYF
-,TRBV9,-,TRBJ1-6,TGTGCCAGCAGCGTAGGGAAAGCGAATTCCCCCCTCCACTTT,CASSVGKANSPLHF
-,TRBV30,TRBD1,TRBJ1-5,TGTGCCTGGTCACCGGGACAGGGTGGTCAGCCCCAGCATTTT,CAWSPGQGGQPQHF
-,TRBV6-1,-,TRBJ2-5,TGTGCCAGCAGCGCCAACGGCTCCGAAGAGACCCAGTACTTC,CASSANGSEETQYF
-,TRBV4-1,-,TRBJ2-2,TGCGCCAGCAGCCAAGGGGAAGGACAGCCGAACACCGGGGAGCTGTTTTTT,CASSQGEGQPNTGELFF
-,TRBV7-9,-,TRBJ2-3,TGTGCCAGCAGCTTAGAGAACACAGATACGCAGTATTTT,CASSLENTDTQYF
-,TRBV7-8,-,TRBJ2-7,TGTGCCAGCAGCCTATTCCACGGGGGCGAGCAGTACTTC,CASSLFHGGEQYF
-,TRBV11-2,TRBD1,TRBJ2-5,TGTGCCAGCAGCTCCGGGACAGGGGTGGAGACCCAGTACTTC,CASSSGTGVETQYF
-,TRBV19,-,TRBJ1-1,TGCTGGAACACTGAAGCTTTCTTT,CWNTEAFF
few,TRBV9,TRBD2,TRBJ2-3,TGTGCCAGCAGCGCTAGCGGGGGCACAGATACGCAGTATTTT,CASSASGGTDTQYF
-,TRBV13,-,TRBJ2-3,TGTGCCAGCAGCGTCAGGGGGAGGACAGATACGCAGTATTTT,CASSVRGRTDTQYF
few,TRBV7-7,-,TRBJ2-1,TGTGCCAGCAGCCCTGCGGCGGGGACGGAGCAGTTCTTC,CASSPAAGTEQFF